The source of this TCR beta chain is a study of OX40 agonist ivuxolimab in advanced cancers. In the study overall: At 0.01 to 10 mg/kg, ivuxolimab was administered intravenously to patients every 2 weeks. The group had a mean age of around 60 years, ranged from 23 to 79, and was 82.7% male.

Some clones are missing from TCRdb's copy, which holds only in-frame ones; the method was immunoSEQ multiplex PCR. In the table there are tens of thousands of clones, around 91% of which are singletons. Cycle 7 day 1, cycle 4 day 1, and baseline were the timepoints at which blood was sampled. This CDR3 spans 14 amino acids. Germline V lookup: CDR1 SNHLY, CDR2 FYNNEI. Trimming removed 0 bases from V and 5 bases from J, with 10 bases in between. The TCR was taken from an adult with an advanced solid tumor such as melanoma, head and neck, liver or kidney cancer. V is TRBV2 and J is TRBJ2-5; D ambiguous. Sequencing used CD4+ or CD8+ T cells sorted from blood, obtained in a trial of the OX40 agonist ivuxolimab. CDR3 region: CASSEAKPGETQYF. The CDR3 DNA reads TGTGCCAGCAGTGAAGCCAAGCCGGGCGAGACCCAGTACTTC.